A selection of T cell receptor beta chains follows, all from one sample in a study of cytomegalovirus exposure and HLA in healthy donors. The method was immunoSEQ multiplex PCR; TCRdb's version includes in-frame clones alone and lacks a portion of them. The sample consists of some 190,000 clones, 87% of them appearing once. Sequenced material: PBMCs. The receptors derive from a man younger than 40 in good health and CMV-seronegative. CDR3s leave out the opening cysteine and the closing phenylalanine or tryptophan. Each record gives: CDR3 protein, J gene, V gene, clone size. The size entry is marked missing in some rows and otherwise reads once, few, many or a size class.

ASGLGEETQY | TRBJ2-5 | TRBV5-6 | few
ASSPLDRGNTGELF | TRBJ2-2 | TRBV13 | .
ASSPRLAGASTDTQY | TRBJ2-3 | TRBV5-4 | .
ASSSGLFGPDTQY | TRBJ2-3 | TRBV5-4 | .
ASSSLPGTGLN | TRBJ1-5 | TRBV5-1 | .
ASSVETGEETQY | TRBJ2-5 | TRBV2 | .
ASSFTGIYGYT | TRBJ1-2 | TRBV7-2 | .
ASSLDYGTSGAAGELF | TRBJ2-2 | TRBV11-3 | .
ASSYFLAGGRGTQY | TRBJ2-5 | TRBV6-5 | .
ASSLGGTGVFFYGYT | TRBJ1-2 | TRBV7-2 | .
ASSLGLEEDGYT | TRBJ1-2 | TRBV7-9 | few
SVEDGRAVEAF | TRBJ1-1 | TRBV29-1 | .
ASRGGNTIY | TRBJ1-3 | TRBV6-5 | .
ASSLRQGYSYNSPLH | TRBJ1-6 | TRBV27 | .
AGSHGLGGTYNEQF | TRBJ2-1 | TRBV7-7 | .
ASSWETGWNTEAF | TRBJ1-1 | TRBV7-9 | .
ASSLATGGVEKLF | TRBJ1-4 | TRBV5-1 | .
ASSLTLVGGTTNEKLF | TRBJ1-4 | TRBV28 | .
SVEGDDSSGNAIY | TRBJ1-3 | TRBV29-1 | .
ASSPSRDSNTDTQY | TRBJ2-3 | TRBV11-2 | .
ASSQDPDRVWGYT | TRBJ1-2 | TRBV4-1 | .
ASSLNYRAGELF | TRBJ2-2 | TRBV11-3 | once
ASSDPALGAYEQY | TRBJ2-7 | TRBV6-1 | once
SVLGEDGYT | TRBJ1-2 | TRBV29-1 | .
ASSVGQGSGNTIY | TRBJ1-3 | TRBV9 | .
ASSPRLAGQVYEQY | TRBJ2-7 | TRBV21-1 | .
ASSRTDRGQYNEQF | TRBJ2-1 | TRBV11-3 | .
ASSFVSEQF | TRBJ2-1 | TRBV28 | .
ASSPFGETQY | TRBJ2-5 | TRBV18 | .
ATGTGSSYEQY | TRBJ2-7 | TRBV6-1 | .
ASSLNSRRANEKLF | TRBJ1-4 | TRBV7-2 | few
ASSFIGVQNTEAF | TRBJ1-1 | TRBV7-2 | .
ASSEVSLGGGEAF | TRBJ1-1 | TRBV6-1 | .
ASSEQVGISGIAQY | TRBJ2-3 | TRBV2 | .
ASGSLAGRETQY | TRBJ2-5 | TRBV6-6 | .
ASSTADNDEKLF | TRBJ1-4 | TRBV19 | .
ASSQERQVAVRRETQY | TRBJ2-5 | TRBV14 | .
GWTGFGNQPQH | TRBJ1-5 | TRBV6-9 | .
ATALAGVGNKQF | TRBJ2-1 | TRBV2 | .
ASSLGQGKVTQH | TRBJ1-5 | TRBV5-1 | .
ASSQVSGSGQPQH | TRBJ1-5 | TRBV4-1 | .
ASSLIDQGIHEQY | TRBJ2-7 | TRBV5-6 | .
ASSEKQGSDTQY | TRBJ2-3 | TRBV5-4 | .
ASSLTVNTEAF | TRBJ1-1 | TRBV4-1 | .
ASSLGGEKLF | TRBJ1-4 | TRBV28 | .
ASSLGSYEQY | TRBJ2-7 | TRBV6-1 | .
ASSEGVGQGQETQY | TRBJ2-5 | TRBV6-1 | .
ASSFPQTSGLNEQF | TRBJ2-1 | TRBV5-1 | once
ANRLAGTDTQY | TRBJ2-3 | TRBV19 | .
ATFPSGNNTGELF | TRBJ2-2 | TRBV2 | .
ASSFPGETYEQY | TRBJ2-7 | TRBV7-8 | .
ASSLDLPRGDTEAF | TRBJ1-1 | TRBV11-2 | .
ATSSQGNQPQH | TRBJ1-5 | TRBV15 | .
ASNYVPPPEKLF | TRBJ1-4 | TRBV6-6 | once
ASSERGNKLNTEAF | TRBJ1-1 | TRBV6-1 | .
ASMKRGDEQY | . | TRBV6-1 | .
ASSPRTGVPYEQY | TRBJ2-7 | TRBV7-2 | once